This T cell receptor (beta chain) was profiled in a study of blood T cell repertoires in COVID-19. In the study overall: Samples of COVID-19 (acute and convalescent) were obtained from the United States, Italy and Spain. PBMCs, B-cell-depleted T cells, or T cells provided the cDNA or gDNA that made up the material.

The CDR3 is made up of 15 amino acids. Germline CDR1 LGHNA, CDR2 YSLEER. V lost 4 bases to trimming and J lost 7 bases; unmatched junction nucleotides: 7. How the authors handled the data: Amplification with reference gene primers provided the estimates of nucleated cell counts. The protocol was immunoSEQ multiplex PCR, while the TCRdb copy is restricted to in-frame clones and leaves out a portion. D and trimming were read from the DNA, whereas the V and J calls and clone size are those reported in that table. The repertoire holds 95,000 to 130,000 clones, with roughly 83% as singletons. V gene TRBV4-3 combines with J gene TRBJ2-1, with 10 positions matching TRBD2. The clonotype was recovered from a man in his thirties or forties with acute or convalescent COVID-19. Sequences were obtained from peripheral blood. The CDR3 loop reads CASSLPSSGGNEQFF. The CDR3 DNA reads TGCGCCAGCAGCCTACCGTCTAGCGGGGGAAATGAGCAGTTCTTC.